Below, 14 T cell receptor beta chains from the same sample are listed, as sequenced in a study of cytomegalovirus exposure and HLA in healthy donors. Primers for the PCR totalled 60 Vbeta and 13 Jbeta. Clones were read by immunoSEQ multiplex PCR, and TCRdb kept only the in-frame ones, dropping some. The table has fewer than 50,000 clones, roughly 60% seen once; the top ten hold about 11%. The sequenced sample consisted of PBMCs. The receptors were sampled from a man in his sixties in good health and CMV-seropositive.

The CDR3 region has the DNA TGCGCCAGCAGGGGACAGGGGGTACACGTTTTCTTT. Amino acids: CASRGQGVHVFF. The genes are TRBV5-1 and TRBJ1-1, with 11 bases lining up with TRBD1. V lost 5 bases, J lost 13 bases, and 7 bases stayed unmatched. The length of the CDR3 is 12 residues. Germline V lookup: CDR1 SGHRS, CDR2 YFSETQ.

Only one count was recorded for this clone. The chain combines TRBV28 with TRBJ2-3, with D perhaps matching TRBD2 (5 bases). V dropped 1 base and J dropped 1 base, with 21 bases sitting between them. The germline V gene encodes CDR1 MDHEN and CDR2 SYDVKM. CDR3 length: 19 amino acids. CDR3 region: CASSLSIRTSPSGTDTQYF. The CDR3 nucleotides read TGTGCCAGCAGTTTATCCATTCGGACTTCGCCATCGGGCACAGATACGCAGTATTTT.

The gene calls are TRBV11-1 and TRBJ2-1; 8 bases line up with TRBD2. Germline V gene sequence: CDR1 SGHAT, CDR2 FQDESV (reference sequence). CDR3 length equals 15 residues. The V and J ends lost 1 base and 7 bases, in that order; junction bases with no gene match: 6. CDR3 sequence: CASSLDRTSSNEQFF. The CDR3 bases are TGTGCCAGCAGCTTAGACAGGACTAGCTCGAATGAGCAGTTCTTC.

This clone was picked up a small number of times. V gene TRBV6-1 combines with J gene TRBJ2-5; 9 bases agree with TRBD1. CDR1 is MNHNS, CDR2 SASEGT, per germline. The junction had 7 bases not matched to a gene; V was cut back by 7 bases and J by 1 base. The length of the CDR3 is 15 residues. Here the CDR3 DNA reads TGTGCCAGCAACCCTGGGACAGGGACCCAAGAGACCCAGTACTTC. Amino acids: CASNPGTGTQETQYF.

This rearrangement joins TRBV30 to TRBJ1-1; 11 nucleotides agree with TRBD1. V lost 1 base and J lost 5; bases outside the gene matches: 0. The germline CDR1 and CDR2 sequences are GTSNPN and SVGIG (reference sequence). The CDR3 covers 13 residues. CDR3 coding DNA: TGTGCCTGGAGTGGGGACAGGGGGACTGAAGCTTTCTTT. Encoded protein: CAWSGDRGTEAFF.

This clone was seen a handful of times. This rearrangement joins TRBV4-1 to TRBJ2-5, with 11 bases matching TRBD1. The V gene end was trimmed by 3 bases and the J gene end by 3 bases; junction bases not matched to a gene: 3. Germline CDR1 reads MGHRA; CDR2 reads YSYEKL. This CDR3 has 15 residues. CDR3 sequence reads: CASSQRDRGKETQYF. The CDR3 DNA follows: TGCGCCAGCAGCCAGAGGGACAGGGGGAAAGAGACCCAGTACTTC.

The chain joins TRBV5-6 to TRBJ2-5; 8 bases match TRBD1. The trim removed 0 bases at V and 5 bases at J, leaving 0 bases unmatched. This CDR3 region has 13 residues. The V gene's germline CDR1 is SGHDT and CDR2 YYEEEE. CDR3 loop: CASSLGQGETQYF. Here the CDR3 DNA reads TGTGCCAGCAGCTTGGGACAGGGGGAGACCCAGTACTTC. Looking up the rest from reference TRBV5-6 and TRBJ2-5 gives the full variable domain: DAGVTQSPTHLIKTRGQQVTLRCSPKSGHDTVSWYQQALGQGPQFIFQYYEEEERQRGNFPDRFSGHQFPNYSSELNVNALLLGDSALYLCASSLGQGETQYFGPGTRLLVL.

This chain joins TRBV6-5 and TRBJ1-2; no reliable D call. Germline lookup yields CDR1 MNHEY and CDR2 SVGAGI. The CDR3 spans 12 residues. Trimming removed 2 bases from V and 8 bases from J, with 9 bases in between. The CDR3 is CASSYSSIGYTF. In nucleotides, the CDR3 is TGTGCCAGCAGTTACAGTAGTATCGGCTACACCTTC.

The chain couples TRBV18 to TRBJ2-7; TRBD2 might be the D (6 bases). Trimming stripped 3 bases from V and 3 bases from J, with 18 bases between. CDR3 length: 16 amino acids. Germline V gene lookup returns CDR1 KGHSH and CDR2 LQKENI. The CDR3 DNA sequence: TGTGCCAGCTCACCCGTGGTTGGGACTGGTTACTACGAGCAGTACTTC. Its translation is CASSPVVGTGYYEQYF.

This chain links TRBV28 with TRBJ2-7; 10 bases match TRBD1. The CDR3 is 13 amino acids. The germline gives CDR1 MDHEN, CDR2 SYDVKM. J lost 4 bases, V lost 11 bases, and 8 bases had no gene match. Written as DNA, the CDR3 is TGTGCCGGCCAGGACAGGGGGTTGTACGAGCAGTACTTC. This codes for CAGQDRGLYEQYF.

This clone has just one count. V and J are TRBV10-3 and TRBJ2-7; 9 bases are a match to TRBD2. CDR3 size: 15 residues. The germline CDR1 and CDR2 sequences are ENHRY and SYGVKD. J lost 2 bases, V lost 3 bases, and 5 bases had no gene match. The CDR3 DNA is TGTGCCATCAGTGATAGGCGGGAGGGAGCCTACGAGCAGTACTTC. It translates to CAISDRREGAYEQYF.

In DNA form, the CDR3 reads TGTGCCAGCAGAAGGACAGTGACCTCCTACGAGCAGTACTTC. Amino acid sequence: CASRRTVTSYEQYF. This chain connects TRBV2 to TRBJ2-7, with a possible D match to TRBD1 (6 bases). V lost 6 bases and J lost 0, with 12 bases in between. The CDR3 loop spans 14 amino acids. CDR1 is SNHLY, CDR2 FYNNEI, per germline.

The chain couples TRBV5-1 to TRBJ2-7; 11 bases map to TRBD1. Per germline, CDR1 SGHRS and CDR2 YFSETQ. The CDR3 has 15 residues. V shed 4 bases, J shed 4 bases, and the junction held 7 bases outside the gene matches. CDR3 sequence reads: CASSPSGTGGYEQYF. DNA of the CDR3: TGCGCCAGCAGCCCCTCCGGGACAGGGGGATACGAGCAGTACTTC.

The chain links TRBV10-2 to TRBJ2-1; 9 bases align to TRBD1. The CDR3 has 15 residues. Germline V gene data show CDR1 as WSHSY and CDR2 as SAAADI. J lost 4 bases, V lost 2 bases, and 3 bases had no gene match. This CDR3 reads CASSEIGTGYNEQFF. The CDR3 DNA reads TGCGCCAGCAGTGAGATCGGGACAGGGTACAATGAGCAGTTCTTC.